This TCR beta chain was obtained from a study of regulatory T cells in long-lasting Graves disease. Study-wide points: Persistent disease showed a preference for TRBV28, TRBJ1-2 and TRBJ2-5.

Arm-PCR of CDR3 regions with iRepertoire HTBI primers generated TCR beta libraries. TCRdb ran MiXCR on the multiplex PCR reads and lists one entry per CDR3 protein. Of around 400,000 distinct CDR3 sequences listed, around 20% are singletons. This clonotype was seen ten or more times. What it recognizes is unknown. The V end was cut by 1 base, the J end by 1 base, with 7 bases between. The CDR3 consists of 14 residues. Germline CDR1 reads MNHEY; CDR2 reads SVGAGI. Time point specified: persistent/refractory GD, antithyroid drugs over 5 years with positive TRAb. Extracted RNA from PBMCs served as the source of the TCR library.

The chain carries TRBV6-5 and TRBJ1-1, with D possibly matching TRBD1 (5 bases). This receptor was taken from a female donor with Graves disease. Source: peripheral blood mononuclear cells (PBMCs), taken when the disease was refractory, from a patient treated with antithyroid drugs. CDR3 protein: CASSYYGGNTEAFF. The CDR3 region has the DNA TGTGCCAGCAGTTACTACGGGGGGAACACTGAAGCTTTCTTT.